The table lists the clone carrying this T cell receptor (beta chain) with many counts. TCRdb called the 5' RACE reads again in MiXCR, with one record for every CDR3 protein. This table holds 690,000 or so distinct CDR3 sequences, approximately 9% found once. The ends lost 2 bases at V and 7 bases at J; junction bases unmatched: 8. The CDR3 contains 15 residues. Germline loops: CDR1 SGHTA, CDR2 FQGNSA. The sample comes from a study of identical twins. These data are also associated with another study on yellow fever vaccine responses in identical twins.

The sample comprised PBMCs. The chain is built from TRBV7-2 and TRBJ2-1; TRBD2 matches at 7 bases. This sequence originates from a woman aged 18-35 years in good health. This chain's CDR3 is CASSLYPYGGNEQFF. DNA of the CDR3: TGTGCCAGCAGCTTATACCCGTACGGGGGGAATGAGCAGTTCTTC.